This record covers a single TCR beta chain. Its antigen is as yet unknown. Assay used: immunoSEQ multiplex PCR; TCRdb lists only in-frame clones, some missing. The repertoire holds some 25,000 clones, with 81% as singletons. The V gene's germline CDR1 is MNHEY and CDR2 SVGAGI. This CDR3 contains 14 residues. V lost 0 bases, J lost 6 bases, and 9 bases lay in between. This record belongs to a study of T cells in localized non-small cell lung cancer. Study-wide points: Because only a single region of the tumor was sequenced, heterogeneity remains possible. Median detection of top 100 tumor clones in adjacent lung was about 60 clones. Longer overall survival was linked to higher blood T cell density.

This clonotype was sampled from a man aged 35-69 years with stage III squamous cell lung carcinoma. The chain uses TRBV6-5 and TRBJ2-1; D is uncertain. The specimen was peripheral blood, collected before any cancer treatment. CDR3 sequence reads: CASSYSATLNEQFF. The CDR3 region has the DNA TGTGCCAGCAGTTACTCAGCCACCCTCAATGAGCAGTTCTTC.